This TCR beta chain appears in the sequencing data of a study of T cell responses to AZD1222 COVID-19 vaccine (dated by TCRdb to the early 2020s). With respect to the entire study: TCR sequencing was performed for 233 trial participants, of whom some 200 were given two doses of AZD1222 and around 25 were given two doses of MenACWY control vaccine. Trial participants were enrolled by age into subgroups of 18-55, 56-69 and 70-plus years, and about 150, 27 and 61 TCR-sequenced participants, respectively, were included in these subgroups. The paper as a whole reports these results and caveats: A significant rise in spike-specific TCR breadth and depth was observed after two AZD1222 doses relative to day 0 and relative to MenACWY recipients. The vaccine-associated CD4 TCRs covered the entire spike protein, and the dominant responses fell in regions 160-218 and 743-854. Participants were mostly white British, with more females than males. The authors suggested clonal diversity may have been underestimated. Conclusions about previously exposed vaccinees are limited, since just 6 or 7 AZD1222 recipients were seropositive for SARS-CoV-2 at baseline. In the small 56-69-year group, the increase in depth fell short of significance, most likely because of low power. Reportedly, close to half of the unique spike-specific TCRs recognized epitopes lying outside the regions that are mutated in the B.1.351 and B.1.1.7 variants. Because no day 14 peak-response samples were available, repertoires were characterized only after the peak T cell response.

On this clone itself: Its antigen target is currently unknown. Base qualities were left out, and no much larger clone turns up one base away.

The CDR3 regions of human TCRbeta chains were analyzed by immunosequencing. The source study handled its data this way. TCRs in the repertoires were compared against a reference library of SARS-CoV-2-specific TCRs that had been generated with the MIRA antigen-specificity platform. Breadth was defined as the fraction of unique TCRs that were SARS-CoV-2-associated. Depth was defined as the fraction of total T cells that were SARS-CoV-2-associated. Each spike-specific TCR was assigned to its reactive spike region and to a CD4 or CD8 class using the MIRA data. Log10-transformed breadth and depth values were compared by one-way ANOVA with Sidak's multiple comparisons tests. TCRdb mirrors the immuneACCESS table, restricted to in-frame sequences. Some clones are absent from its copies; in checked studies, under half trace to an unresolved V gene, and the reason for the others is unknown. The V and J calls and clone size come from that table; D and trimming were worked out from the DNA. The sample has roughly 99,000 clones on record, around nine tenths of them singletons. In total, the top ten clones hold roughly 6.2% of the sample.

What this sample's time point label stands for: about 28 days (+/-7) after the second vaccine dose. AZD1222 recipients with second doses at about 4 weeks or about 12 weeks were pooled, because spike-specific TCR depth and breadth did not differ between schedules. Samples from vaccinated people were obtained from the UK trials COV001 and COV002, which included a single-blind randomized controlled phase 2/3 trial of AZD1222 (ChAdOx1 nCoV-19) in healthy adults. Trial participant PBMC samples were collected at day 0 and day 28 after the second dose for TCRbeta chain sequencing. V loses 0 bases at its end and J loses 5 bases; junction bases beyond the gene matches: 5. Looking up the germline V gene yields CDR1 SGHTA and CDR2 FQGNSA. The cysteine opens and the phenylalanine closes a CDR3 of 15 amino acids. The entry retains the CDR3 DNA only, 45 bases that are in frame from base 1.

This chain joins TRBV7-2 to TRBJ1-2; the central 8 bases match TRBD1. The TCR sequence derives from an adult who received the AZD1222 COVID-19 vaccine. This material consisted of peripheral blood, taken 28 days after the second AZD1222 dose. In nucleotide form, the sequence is TGTGCCAGCAGCTTAGCGCTAACAGGGGGTTATGGCTACACCTTC. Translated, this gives CASSLALTGGYGYTF.